The clone carrying this TCR beta chain came up a few times. This specimen belongs to a study of CD8 T cells in ankylosing spondylitis. TCRdb fed the 5' RACE reads into MiXCR, producing one record per CDR3 protein. Counted here are fewer than 250,000 distinct CDR3 sequences, over 30% occurring once; the ten biggest clones make up around 4.4%. The sample was blood, either unsorted or a sorted T cell fraction (not recorded which). The source of this sequence is a male donor with ankylosing spondylitis or in good health (not recorded which).

CDR3 amino acids: CAISIRDYSTDTQYF. DNA of the CDR3: TGTGCCATCAGTATCCGGGATTATAGCACAGATACGCAGTATTTT. The rearrangement uses TRBV10-3 and TRBJ2-3, with D maybe TRBD2 (5 bases). The length of the CDR3 is 15 residues. The ends were cut back, 5 bases at V and 0 bases at J, with 12 bases in the middle. Germline CDR1 and CDR2: ENHRY and SYGVKD.